The rows below give T cell receptor beta chains drawn from one sample of a study of T-cell memory formation after mild COVID-19. TCRdb re-analysed the 5' RACE reads in MiXCR, keeping a single row per CDR3 protein. The table includes tens of thousands of distinct CDR3 sequences, 6.1% detected once. Sequencing used PBMCs or a T cell subset sorted from them (not recorded which). These receptors were collected from an adult who had mild COVID-19 (a few samples of this study predate the infection). Cell type and time point are not known. The CDR3 runs from the conserved cysteine through the conserved F or W. The D gene is left open where the match is weak. Clone size appears in some rows only: once, few, many, or a class for an expanded clone.

TRBJ2-5,TRBV6-1,15,few,NA,CASTRVGGDGETQYF,TGTGCCAGCACCCGGGTAGGCGGGGACGGAGAGACCCAGTACTTC
TRBJ2-3,TRBV7-3,16,many,TRBD2,CASSLFQAGGTDTQYF,TGTGCCAGCAGCTTGTTTCAAGCGGGGGGCACAGATACGCAGTATTTT
TRBJ2-3,TRBV5-1,18,many,TRBD2,CASVLGTSGVPSTDTQYF,TGCGCCAGCGTACTCGGGACTAGCGGGGTACCTAGCACAGATACGCAGTATTTT
TRBJ2-1,TRBV5-1,15,many,NA,CASSLSGPTGREQFF,TGCGCCAGCAGCCTCTCGGGGCCCACCGGACGTGAGCAGTTCTTC
TRBJ2-7,TRBV2,13,many,TRBD2,CATTSGASYEQYF,TGTGCCACAACTAGCGGTGCCTCCTACGAGCAGTACTTC
TRBJ1-1,TRBV5-4,13,few,TRBD1,CASSRDRGTEAFF,TGTGCCAGCAGCCGGGACAGGGGTACTGAAGCTTTCTTT
TRBJ2-7,TRBV10-3,14,few,NA,CAISGASEGGEQYF,TGTGCCATCAGTGGGGCCAGCGAGGGAGGCGAGCAGTACTTC
TRBJ2-6,TRBV12-3/TRBV12-4,17,many,TRBD1,CASSKLTGPPGANVLTF,TGTGCCAGCAGTAAACTGACAGGGCCCCCAGGGGCCAACGTCCTGACTTTC
TRBJ1-5,TRBV12-3/TRBV12-4,16,many,TRBD1,CASSLAQGDYLKPQHF,TGTGCCAGCAGTTTAGCGCAGGGGGACTACTTGAAGCCCCAGCATTTT
TRBJ2-1,TRBV7-2,12,many,NA,CASGLGYGEQFF,TGTGCCAGCGGGCTGGGATATGGTGAGCAGTTCTTC
TRBJ2-1,TRBV11-2,15,many,NA,CASTFTTAISNEQFF,TGTGCCAGCACCTTTACGACAGCCATAAGCAATGAGCAGTTCTTC
TRBJ2-3,TRBV7-8,19,few,TRBD2,CASSLERWSSGASTDTQYF,TGTGCCAGCAGCTTAGAGCGTTGGTCTAGCGGGGCTAGCACAGATACGCAGTATTTT
TRBJ2-2,TRBV9,13,NA,NA,CASSVGGDGELFF,TGTGCCAGCAGCGTAGGCGGGGATGGGGAGCTGTTTTTT
TRBJ2-3,TRBV12-3/TRBV12-4,14,few,TRBD2,CASSFQTSADTQYF,TGTGCCAGCAGTTTCCAGACTAGCGCAGATACGCAGTATTTT
TRBJ2-7,TRBV7-2,13,NA,NA,CASSLEARYEQYF,TGTGCCAGCAGCTTAGAGGCCCGCTACGAGCAGTACTTC
TRBJ1-6,TRBV6-6,15,many,TRBD1,CASRRGQGAGSPLHF,TGTGCCAGCAGACGCGGACAGGGGGCAGGTTCACCCCTCCACTTT
TRBJ2-1,TRBV5-8,15,few,NA,CASSLRQGISYEQFF,TGTGCCAGCAGCTTGCGTCAGGGTATATCGTATGAGCAGTTCTTC
TRBJ2-5,TRBV11-1,14,few,TRBD1,CASSRDRVKETQYF,TGTGCCAGCAGCCGAGACAGGGTCAAAGAGACCCAGTACTTC
TRBJ2-7,TRBV12-3/TRBV12-4,14,many,NA,CASSRDLLSDEQYF,TGTGCCAGCAGTCGGGACTTACTTTCGGACGAGCAGTACTTC
TRBJ2-3,TRBV5-5,17,NA,TRBD2,CASSPLGLAGGPDTQYF,TGTGCCAGCAGCCCCTTGGGACTAGCGGGGGGGCCGGATACGCAGTATTTT
TRBJ1-1,TRBV20-1,13,NA,NA,CSASGRGGTEAFF,TGCAGTGCTAGTGGCCGAGGGGGTACTGAAGCTTTCTTT
TRBJ1-3,TRBV5-1,18,few,TRBD1,CASSLGQGAGGSGNTIYF,TGCGCCAGCAGCCTCGGACAGGGGGCAGGAGGCTCTGGAAACACCATATATTTT
TRBJ1-2,TRBV12-3/TRBV12-4,14,NA,NA,CASSLTTQVYGYTF,TGTGCCAGCAGTTTGACAACCCAGGTCTATGGCTACACCTTC
TRBJ1-5,TRBV5-1,15,few,NA,CASSLELATHQPQHF,TGCGCCAGCAGCTTGGAGCTAGCGACCCATCAGCCCCAGCATTTT
TRBJ2-3,TRBV20-1,15,NA,NA,CSARELERGTDTQYF,TGCAGTGCTAGAGAACTAGAAAGGGGTACAGATACGCAGTATTTT
TRBJ1-2,TRBV4-1,17,few,TRBD1,CASSQELGTAPGYGYTF,TGCGCCAGCAGCCAGGAACTCGGGACAGCCCCTGGGTATGGCTACACCTTC
TRBJ1-3,TRBV21-1,17,many,NA,CASSKSGTANSGNTIYF,TGTGCCAGCAGCAAGAGTGGGACGGCAAACTCTGGAAACACCATATATTTT
TRBJ1-1,TRBV5-5,12,many,NA,CASSLEVGGAFF,TGTGCCAGCAGCTTGGAGGTGGGGGGAGCTTTCTTT
TRBJ2-1,TRBV7-3,14,many,NA,CASSSGLGGAEQFF,TGTGCCAGCAGCTCTGGACTAGGGGGGGCAGAGCAGTTCTTC
TRBJ2-1,TRBV5-1,17,many,TRBD2,CASSLGQTSGGGDEQFF,TGCGCCAGCAGCCTGGGGCAGACTAGCGGGGGAGGAGATGAGCAGTTCTTC
TRBJ2-5,TRBV5-1,15,medium-sized,NA,CASSLARDTVETQYF,TGCGCCAGCAGCTTGGCCCGGGACACCGTGGAGACCCAGTACTTC
TRBJ2-1,TRBV15,19,few,TRBD2,CATSRSSGGTSSSYNEQFF,TGTGCCACCAGCAGAAGTAGCGGGGGCACCTCCTCCTCCTACAATGAGCAGTTCTTC
TRBJ2-3,TRBV3-1,15,once,TRBD2,CASRSTSGVTDTQYF,TGTGCCAGCAGATCGACTAGCGGGGTCACAGATACGCAGTATTTT
TRBJ2-5,TRBV4-1,15,NA,NA,CASSQDRLSQETQYF,TGCGCCAGCAGCCAAGATCGCCTATCCCAAGAGACCCAGTACTTC
TRBJ2-2,TRBV2,15,NA,NA,CASSERDRLGGELFF,TGTGCCAGCAGTGAACGGGATAGACTAGGGGGGGAGCTGTTTTTT
TRBJ1-2,TRBV6-1,15,few,NA,CASSDYGGTNYGYTF,TGTGCCAGCAGTGATTACGGTGGCACTAACTATGGCTACACCTTC
TRBJ1-1,TRBV5-1,14,NA,NA,CASSPTTTNTEAFF,TGCGCCAGCAGCCCCACGACAACGAACACTGAAGCTTTCTTT
TRBJ1-2,TRBV29-1,18,NA,NA,CSVEEEQGLHSMGYGYTF,TGCAGCGTTGAAGAGGAACAGGGATTACACTCAATGGGCTATGGCTACACCTTC
TRBJ2-7,TRBV18,13,many,NA,CASSPKGAYEQYF,TGTGCCAGCTCACCAAAGGGGGCCTACGAGCAGTACTTC
TRBJ2-3,TRBV5-1,14,few,TRBD2,CASRSGRIRDTQYF,TGCGCCAGCAGGAGCGGGAGGATAAGAGATACGCAGTATTTT
TRBJ1-4,TRBV30,16,many,NA,CAWSVDRGGVDEKLFF,TGTGCCTGGAGTGTCGACCGGGGAGGGGTCGATGAAAAACTGTTTTTT
TRBJ1-6,TRBV6-5,14,NA,NA,CASSFGTLGTPLHF,TGTGCCAGCAGCTTCGGGACCCTCGGAACACCCCTCCACTTT
TRBJ2-7,TRBV15,13,NA,TRBD1,CATSGQGGYEQYF,TGTGCCACCAGCGGACAGGGGGGATACGAGCAGTACTTC
TRBJ1-5,TRBV20-1,12,few,NA,CSAGNSNQPQHF,TGCAGTGCTGGGAATAGCAATCAGCCCCAGCATTTT
TRBJ1-6,TRBV30,14,NA,NA,CAWMTEVNNSPLHF,TGTGCCTGGATGACAGAAGTGAATAATTCACCCCTCCACTTT
TRBJ1-6,TRBV27,16,few,NA,CASSLQPGTYNSPLHF,TGTGCCAGCAGTTTGCAGCCGGGAACCTATAATTCACCCCTCCACTTT
TRBJ2-1,TRBV5-1,15,many,TRBD1,CASSAGTGPYNEQFF,TGCGCCAGCAGCGCCGGGACAGGCCCATACAATGAGCAGTTCTTC
TRBJ1-5,TRBV5-1,14,NA,NA,CASSLDGGYQPQHF,TGCGCCAGCAGCTTGGACGGGGGGTATCAGCCCCAGCATTTT
TRBJ1-1,TRBV9,14,NA,NA,CASSPRDINSEAFF,TGTGCCAGCAGCCCCCGGGACATTAACTCTGAAGCTTTCTTT
TRBJ2-5,TRBV6-1,14,NA,TRBD1,CASSGWTGLETQYF,TGTGCCAGCAGTGGCTGGACAGGGTTAGAGACCCAGTACTTC
TRBJ1-5,TRBV7-8,13,many,TRBD1,CASSLNRGQPQHF,TGTGCCAGCAGCTTAAACAGGGGGCAGCCCCAGCATTTT
TRBJ2-3,TRBV20-1,12,NA,NA,CSASPLADTQYF,TGCAGTGCTAGTCCCCTAGCAGATACGCAGTATTTT
TRBJ2-1,TRBV10-3,18,many,NA,CATAGGRGNPTSYNEQFF,TGTGCCACCGCGGGCGGACGGGGTAACCCAACATCCTACAATGAGCAGTTCTTC
TRBJ2-1,TRBV5-1,11,many,NA,CASSAHNEQFF,TGCGCCAGCAGCGCACACAATGAGCAGTTCTTC
TRBJ1-5,TRBV4-1,16,many,NA,CASSQGQGLGNQPQHF,TGCGCCAGCAGCCAAGGTCAGGGACTAGGCAATCAGCCCCAGCATTTT
TRBJ2-7,TRBV14,13,NA,NA,CASSRGPFYEQYF,TGTGCCAGCAGCCGGGGGCCATTCTACGAGCAGTACTTC
TRBJ2-5,TRBV12-3/TRBV12-4,12,few,NA,CASSWGKYTQYF,TGTGCCAGCAGTTGGGGGAAGTATACCCAGTACTTC
TRBJ2-6,TRBV11-2,17,many,NA,CASSLGYRISGANVLTF,TGTGCCAGCAGCTTAGGGTATAGGATCTCTGGGGCCAACGTCCTGACTTTC